The entry below describes one TCR beta chain. The antigen is not known. TCRdb's table, derived via immunoSEQ multiplex PCR, lists solely in-frame clones and lacks some. This table has about 2 million clones, approximately 95% appearing once. This sample was included in a study of shared clonotypes between healthy human individuals. CDR3 length: 13 residues. The germline CDR1 and CDR2 sequences are MNHEY and SMNVEV (reference sequence). Trimming pared 6 bases from V and 0 bases from J, leaving 6 bases between. Naive CD8 cells, CD45RO-negative and positively selected for CCR7, excluded terminally differentiated effector memory CD45RA+ cells. Study results and caveats: Generation probabilities were higher for clonotypes shared across all four sorted-subset donors than for unshared ones.

The TCR sequence derives from a man aged 18 to 29 in good health. The chain recombines TRBV27 with TRBJ2-1; D not resolved. Sequenced input: naive CD8+ T cells sorted from blood. CDR3 in DNA: TGTGCCAGCAGCGGACGCTCCTACAATGAGCAGTTCTTC. Encoded protein: CASSGRSYNEQFF.